Following are 28 T cell receptor beta chains from one sample sequenced in a study of blood T cell repertoires in COVID-19. The data were produced by immunoSEQ multiplex PCR, yet TCRdb's version contains in-frame clones alone and is incomplete. The sample has approximately 220,000 clones; about 86% are singletons. Sequencing was done on a sample of peripheral blood. All receptors come from a man between 60 and 75 years old who had recovered from COVID-19.

V is TRBV6-1 and J is TRBJ2-1, with D possibly TRBD2 on 5 matching bases. Germline V gene data show CDR1 as MNHNS and CDR2 as SASEGT. The CDR3 consists of 15 residues. V was pared by 2 bases and J by 5 bases, with 13 bases between. Here the CDR3 DNA reads TGTGCCAGCAGTGAAAGCGGCAGGACCAACAATGAGCAGTTCTTC. It specifies CASSESGRTNNEQFF.

The CDR3 is CASSIQGVSPLHF. The CDR3 region has the DNA TGTGCCAGCAGCATACAGGGGGTCTCACCCCTCCACTTT. J is TRBJ1-6 and V is TRBV6-5; 8 nucleotides line up with TRBD1. Germline V CDR1 and CDR2: MNHEY, SVGAGI. The CDR3 runs 13 residues. After removal of 6 bases from V and 10 bases from J, the junction contained 5 bases not matched to a gene.

The chain has TRBV11-3 and TRBJ2-1; tentatively, D is TRBD2 (6 bases). Germline V gene data show CDR1 as SGHNT and CDR2 as YENEEA. The ends were cut back, 0 bases at V and 4 bases at J, with 16 bases in the middle. This CDR3 contains 17 residues. CDR3 sequence: CASSLEWRGGPYNEQFF. In DNA, the CDR3 is TGTGCCAGCAGCTTAGAATGGCGGGGCGGTCCGTACAATGAGCAGTTCTTC.

The CDR3 nucleotides are TGTGCCAGCAGAATACCCCGGACAGGAGTGGATGGCTACACCTTC. Residues: CASRIPRTGVDGYTF. V is TRBV7-3 and J is TRBJ1-2; TRBD1 agrees at 7 bases. CDR3 length: 15 amino acids. Germline V gene data show CDR1 as SGHTA and CDR2 as FQGTGA. J lost 6 bases, V lost 6 bases, and 13 bases had no gene match.

The chain carries TRBV28 and TRBJ2-7, with 8 positions matching TRBD2. V was clipped by 3 bases and J by 4 bases; unmatched bases: 5. Germline CDR1 and CDR2: MDHEN and SYDVKM. This CDR3 is built from 14 residues. DNA of the CDR3: TGTGCCAGCAGTTTTGGCGGGAGGCAGTACGAGCAGTACTTC. Its translation: CASSFGGRQYEQYF.

This chain connects TRBV7-9 to TRBJ1-2; no definite D call. This CDR3 is built from 16 residues. Germline V gene sequence: CDR1 SEHNR, CDR2 FQNEAQ (reference sequence). Trimming removed 5 bases from V and 0 bases from J, with 16 bases in between. The CDR3 region is CASSPIGERPNYGYTF. CDR3 sequence (DNA): TGTGCCAGCAGCCCCATCGGGGAAAGGCCTAACTATGGCTACACCTTC.

The chain joins TRBV11-3 to TRBJ2-3, with 7 positions matching TRBD2. Germline-derived CDR1 and CDR2 are SGHNT and YENEEA. Unmatched junction bases numbered 4, after V lost 4 bases and J lost 0 bases. The CDR3 runs 15 residues. The CDR3 DNA reads TGTGCCAGCAGCTACGGGGGGACTAGCACAGATACGCAGTATTTT. This sequence encodes CASSYGGTSTDTQYF.

The V call is TRBV4-1, the J call TRBJ2-1; 8 nucleotides match TRBD2. The CDR3 sequence is 16 residues long. Germline V gene data show CDR1 as MGHRA and CDR2 as YSYEKL. With V trimmed by 0 bases and J by 8 bases, 9 bases remained unmatched. The CDR3 region is CASSQDRGTRAYEQFF. DNA for the CDR3: TGCGCCAGCAGCCAAGATCGTGGGACTAGGGCGTATGAGCAGTTCTTC.

V and J are TRBV27 and TRBJ1-2; TRBD1 aligns across 7 bases. The CDR3 is 15 residues long. The trim removed 5 bases at V and 6 bases at J, leaving 12 bases unmatched. Germline CDR1 reads MNHEY; CDR2 reads SMNVEV (reference sequence). The CDR3 region has the DNA TGTGCCAGCAGTAGATGGACAGGATTGGCGAATGGCTACACCTTC. Its translation is CASSRWTGLANGYTF.

This chain connects TRBV7-3 to TRBJ1-1, with D perhaps matching TRBD1 (6 bases). CDR1 and CDR2 from the germline V gene are SGHTA and FQGTGA. The CDR3 has 14 residues. With 5 bases removed from V and 5 bases from J, the gap between germline ends came to 15 bases. The CDR3 here is CASSPSGRGTEAFF. The CDR3 bases are TGTGCCAGCAGCCCGAGCGGCAGGGGAACTGAAGCTTTCTTT.

The chain carries TRBV6-1 and TRBJ1-5; D is uncertain. This CDR3 spans 16 amino acids. Germline CDR1 and CDR2: MNHNS and SASEGT. Trimming cost V 6 bases and J 2 bases, with 17 bases left between them. The CDR3 here is CASSERVTLGNQPQHF. In DNA form, the CDR3 reads TGTGCCAGCAGCGAACGAGTGACATTGGGCAATCAGCCCCAGCATTTT.

As concerns this clone: A junction end diverges from the germline sequence, so it may reflect a read error. The chain carries TRBV6-4 and TRBJ1-5, with D hard to call. The CDR3 has 11 amino acids. Germline CDR1 MRHNA, CDR2 SNTAGT. The DNA of the CDR3 is TGTGCCAGCGGTGACTCGCGGCCCCAGCATTTT. Translation gives CASGDSRPQHF.

The CDR3 DNA reads TGTGCCAGTAGTAAACCGGGACAGGGGGCCTACAATGAGCAGTTCTTC. Residues: CASSKPGQGAYNEQFF. V usage is TRBV19 and J usage is TRBJ2-1; 11 bases are a match to TRBD1. The CDR3 is 16 residues long. CDR1 is LNHDA, CDR2 SQIVND, per germline (reference sequence). V gave up 4 bases and J gave up 2 bases; unmatched junction bases: 4.

The chain recombines TRBV7-2 with TRBJ2-1, with TRBD2 identical over 7 bases. CDR3 size: 14 residues. The V and J ends lost 3 bases and 5 bases, in that order; junction bases with no gene match: 4. Germline V gives CDR1 SGHTA, CDR2 FQGNSA. Written as DNA, the CDR3 is TGTGCCAGCAGCTTGAGACTAGCTGACAATGAGCAGTTCTTC. Its protein product is CASSLRLADNEQFF.

The chain combines TRBV30 with TRBJ1-2, with a possible D match to TRBD1 (5 bases). The CDR3 sequence is 11 residues long. Trimming pared 1 base from V and 13 bases from J, leaving 13 bases between. Germline assignment: CDR1 GTSNPN and CDR2 SVGIG (reference sequence). Here the CDR3 DNA reads TGTGCCTGGAGTGCGTCGACAGCTAGCACCTTC. This gives the protein CAWSASTASTF. Using reference TRBV30 and TRBJ1-2 for the parts outside the CDR3, the full variable domain is SQTIHQWPATLVQPVGSPLSLECTVEGTSNPNLYWYRQAAGRGLQLLFYSVGIGQISSEVPQNLSASRPQDRQFILSSKKLLLSDSGFYLCAWSASTASTFGSGTRLTVV.

V gene TRBV5-1 combines with J gene TRBJ2-1; D is ambiguous. Trimming removed 4 bases from V and 6 bases from J, with 8 bases in between. Germline CDR1 reads SGHRS; CDR2 reads YFSETQ. This CDR3 contains 12 residues. In DNA form, the CDR3 reads TGCGCCAGCAGCCAACTCGTCAATGAGCAGTTCTTC. Residues: CASSQLVNEQFF.

DNA for the CDR3: TGTGCCAGCAGATTGTCCAGGAGGACCTACGAGCAGTACTTC. This translates into CASRLSRRTYEQYF. V usage is TRBV6-5 and J usage is TRBJ2-7, with D possibly TRBD2 on 5 matching bases. The V end was cut by 6 bases, the J end by 2 bases, with 14 bases between. The CDR3 runs 14 residues. Looked up from germline, CDR1 is MNHEY and CDR2 is SVGAGI.

In its sample, this clone was seen many times. The CDR3 loop reads CASTQPQDILYGYTF. CDR3 bases: TGTGCCAGCACCCAACCCCAAGACATTCTCTATGGCTACACCTTC. The J gene is TRBJ1-2, the V gene TRBV6-5; D is ambiguous. The CDR3 length is 15 residues. Germline V gives CDR1 MNHEY, CDR2 SVGAGI. Between the trimmed V and J ends, which lost 7 bases and 4 bases, there was a span of 19 bases.

This chain links TRBV14 with TRBJ1-2; TRBD1 matches at 7 bases. The germline CDR1 and CDR2 sequences are SGHDN and FVKESK. The CDR3 runs 17 residues. V lost 6 bases, J lost 0 bases, and 13 bases stayed unmatched. CDR3 sequence (DNA): TGTGCCAGCAGTCCCCGGGACAGAGCCTTCCCTAACTATGGCTACACCTTC. Translation: CASSPRDRAFPNYGYTF.

This rearrangement joins TRBV3-1 (or the pseudogene TRBV3-2) to TRBJ2-3, with 9 bases fitting TRBD2. The CDR3 is made up of 18 amino acids. Per germline, CDR1 LGHDT and CDR2 YNNKEL (reference sequence). With 0 bases clipped from V and 3 bases from J, the junction kept 10 bases outside the gene matches. The CDR3 reads CASSQDRSPRGGTDTQYF. The CDR3 region has the DNA TGTGCCAGCAGCCAAGATAGGTCCCCGCGGGGGGGGACAGATACGCAGTATTTT.

This clone was recorded once. The rearrangement uses TRBV2 and TRBJ2-5, with D possibly matching TRBD1 (5 bases). CDR1 and CDR2 (germline): SNHLY, FYNNEI. The CDR3 is 13 amino acids. The CDR3 DNA follows: TGTGCTGCCACCTCAGGGAATAGGGAGACCCAGTACTTC. Translation: CAATSGNRETQYF.

J is TRBJ1-4 and V is TRBV9, with TRBD1 identical over 7 bases. Germline lookup yields CDR1 SGDLS and CDR2 YYNGEE. J was trimmed by 7 bases and V by 1 base; bases with no gene match: 7. The CDR3 spans 15 residues. DNA for the CDR3: TGTGCCAGCAGCGTATCCCCGCAGGGGGGTGAAAAACTGTTTTTT. It yields the protein CASSVSPQGGEKLFF.

The CDR3 region is CASSLVRPSGRGDTQYF. CDR3 DNA sequence: TGTGCCAGCAGCTTGGTGCGCCCTAGCGGAAGAGGAGATACGCAGTATTTT. The chain employs TRBV5-4 and TRBJ2-3; 7 bases agree with TRBD2. The V gene end was trimmed by 0 bases and the J gene end by 5 bases; junction bases not matched to a gene: 12. The germline V gene has CDR1 SGHNT and CDR2 YYREEE (reference sequence). The CDR3 is made up of 17 amino acids.

This chain joins TRBV28 and TRBJ1-4, with 9 bases lining up with TRBD1. The V gene's germline CDR1 is MDHEN and CDR2 SYDVKM. CDR3 size: 15 residues. Trimming at V came to 4 bases and at J to 8 bases, leaving 8 bases not matched to a gene. The CDR3 DNA is TGTGCCAGCAGTTCCGCGGACAGGGGAGGGGAAAAACTGTTTTTT. This encodes CASSSADRGGEKLFF.

This clone was seen once. The V and J genes are TRBV10-3 and TRBJ1-1; D unresolved. Looked up from germline, CDR1 is ENHRY and CDR2 is SYGVKD. Trimming pared 2 bases from V and 1 base from J, leaving 8 bases between. The CDR3 is 14 residues long. Written as DNA, the CDR3 is TGTGCCATCAGTGAGAGGACTGCGAACACTGAAGCTTTCTTT. This codes for CAISERTANTEAFF.

The V gene is TRBV11-2, the J gene TRBJ2-7; 12 nucleotides align to TRBD1. Losses at the gene ends were 3 bases for V and 9 bases for J; bases not matched to a gene: 6. CDR1 and CDR2 (germline): SGHAT, FQNNGV. This CDR3 region has 14 residues. CDR3 amino acids: CASSFGTGGAGQYF. The CDR3 DNA sequence: TGTGCCAGCAGCTTTGGGACAGGGGGCGCCGGGCAGTACTTC.

The chain joins TRBV14 to TRBJ1-1; 9 positions agree with TRBD1. With V trimmed by 4 bases and J by 1 base, 4 bases remained unmatched. From germline, CDR1 is SGHDN and CDR2 FVKESK. The CDR3 runs 15 residues. CDR3 region: CASSLAGQGNTEAFF. CDR3 DNA sequence: TGTGCCAGCAGCCTCGCGGGACAGGGGAACACTGAAGCTTTCTTT.

The chain joins TRBV9 to TRBJ1-3; D is perhaps TRBD1 (6 bases). The V end lost 0 bases, the J end lost 4 bases, and 8 bases lay between the germline ends. Germline V gene data show CDR1 as SGDLS and CDR2 as YYNGEE. This CDR3 spans 14 amino acids. CDR3 sequence reads: CASSVDGQGNTIYF. The CDR3 nucleotides are TGTGCCAGCAGCGTAGACGGACAGGGAAACACCATATATTTT.